This T cell receptor beta chain was identified in a study of cytomegalovirus exposure and HLA in healthy donors. Broader study findings: Cytomegalovirus association was listed for around 170 TCR beta chains.

Concerning this clone: Its antigen is currently unknown.

Germline V gene lookup returns CDR1 MGHDK and CDR2 SYGVNS. Trimming at V came to 7 bases and at J to 4 bases, leaving 9 bases not matched to a gene. This CDR3 contains 15 residues. 13 Jbeta primers and 60 Vbeta primers were used for the PCR. Authors' data handling: Roughly 10 million shared chains were among 80 million or so unique TCR beta chains counted in a later analysis. Repertoires were generated with immunoSEQ multiplex PCR, while TCRdb's copy carries only in-frame clones and drops some. The DNA was the basis for D and trimming; V, J and clone size are from that table. Here the sample spans around 130,000 clones, more than 60% being singletons.

The material sequenced was PBMCs. This chain joins TRBV25-1 and TRBJ2-1; TRBD2 matches at 8 bases. The receptor's source is a middle-aged woman in good health and CMV-seropositive. The CDR3 DNA reads as TGTGCCAGCACGTCCGGGACTAGTAATTACAATGAGCAGTTCTTC. It codes for CASTSGTSNYNEQFF.